This T cell receptor (beta chain) originates from a study of blood T cell repertoires in COVID-19. Study context: T cells, B-cell-depleted T cells, or PBMCs provided the cDNA or gDNA that served as material.

The authors' processing: Estimation of nucleated cell counts was performed using reference gene primer amplification. The assay was immunoSEQ multiplex PCR, and TCRdb's table has in-frame clones only and misses some. The D gene and trimming were derived from the DNA, and the V and J assignments and clone size from that table. The repertoire holds approximately 490,000 clones, with more than 85% as singletons. Recruits, aged roughly 18 to 89 years, lived in roughly 22 US areas. Among Cohort 3 donors, those recovered had two negative PCRs, clearance, or symptom resolution. V trimming: 2 bases; J trimming: 8 bases; junction bases outside the gene matches: 7. CDR3 size: 14 residues. Germline values: CDR1 MRHNA, CDR2 SNTAGT.

This chain connects TRBV6-4 to TRBJ2-3; 7 bases align to TRBD1. This TCR was recovered from a woman in her sixties who had recovered from COVID-19. What was sequenced was PBMCs or T cells enriched from blood (not recorded which). The CDR3 reads CASSDTGDGGTQYF. CDR3 sequence (DNA): TGTGCCAGCAGTGACACAGGGGATGGGGGTACGCAGTATTTT.